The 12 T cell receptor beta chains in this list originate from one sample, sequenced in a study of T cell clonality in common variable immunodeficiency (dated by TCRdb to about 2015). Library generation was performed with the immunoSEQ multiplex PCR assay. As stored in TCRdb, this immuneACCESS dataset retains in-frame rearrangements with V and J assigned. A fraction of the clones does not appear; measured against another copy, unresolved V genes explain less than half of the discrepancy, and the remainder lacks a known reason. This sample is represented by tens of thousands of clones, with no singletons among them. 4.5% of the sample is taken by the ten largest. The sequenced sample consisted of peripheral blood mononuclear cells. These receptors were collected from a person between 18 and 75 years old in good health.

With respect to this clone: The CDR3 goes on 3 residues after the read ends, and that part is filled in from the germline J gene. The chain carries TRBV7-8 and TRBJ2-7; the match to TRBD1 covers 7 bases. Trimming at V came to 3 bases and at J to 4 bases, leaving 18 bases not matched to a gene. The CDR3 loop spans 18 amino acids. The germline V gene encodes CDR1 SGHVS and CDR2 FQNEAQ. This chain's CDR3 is CASSFRRGLGQNTYEQYF. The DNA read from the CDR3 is TGTGCCAGCAGCTTTCGCCGGGGCCTGGGACAGAATACTTACGAG.

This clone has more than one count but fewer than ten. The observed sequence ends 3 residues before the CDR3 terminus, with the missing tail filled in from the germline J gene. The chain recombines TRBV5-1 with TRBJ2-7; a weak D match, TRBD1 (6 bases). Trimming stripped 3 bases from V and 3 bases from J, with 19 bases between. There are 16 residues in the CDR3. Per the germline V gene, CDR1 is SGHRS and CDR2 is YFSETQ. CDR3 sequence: CASSSEGYSDSYEQYF. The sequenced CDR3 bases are TGCGCCAGCAGCTCCGAAGGGTATTCGGACAGCTACGAG.

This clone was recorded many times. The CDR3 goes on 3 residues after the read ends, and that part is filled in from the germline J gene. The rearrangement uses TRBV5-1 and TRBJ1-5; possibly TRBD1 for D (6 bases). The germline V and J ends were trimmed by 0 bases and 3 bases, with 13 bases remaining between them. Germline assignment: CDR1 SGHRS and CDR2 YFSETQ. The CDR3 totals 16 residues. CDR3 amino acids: CASSLGVDRLNQPQHF. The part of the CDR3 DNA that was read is TGCGCCAGCAGCTTGGGCGTCGACAGGCTCAATCAGCCC.

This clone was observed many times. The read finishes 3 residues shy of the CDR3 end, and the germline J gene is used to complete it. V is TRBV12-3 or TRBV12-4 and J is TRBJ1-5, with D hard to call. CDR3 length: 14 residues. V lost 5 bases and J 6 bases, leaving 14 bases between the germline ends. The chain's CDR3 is CASSPRAGPQPQHF. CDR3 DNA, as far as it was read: TGTGCCAGCAGTCCTCGGGCGGGTCCTCAGCCC.

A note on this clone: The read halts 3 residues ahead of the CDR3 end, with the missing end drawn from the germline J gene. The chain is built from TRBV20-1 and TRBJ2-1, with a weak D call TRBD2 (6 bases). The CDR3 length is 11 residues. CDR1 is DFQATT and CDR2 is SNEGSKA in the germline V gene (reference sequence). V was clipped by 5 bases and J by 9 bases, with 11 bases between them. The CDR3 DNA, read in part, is TGCAGTGCTCTGGGGGGTAGTGAG. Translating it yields CSALGGSE. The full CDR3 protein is CSALGGSEQFF.

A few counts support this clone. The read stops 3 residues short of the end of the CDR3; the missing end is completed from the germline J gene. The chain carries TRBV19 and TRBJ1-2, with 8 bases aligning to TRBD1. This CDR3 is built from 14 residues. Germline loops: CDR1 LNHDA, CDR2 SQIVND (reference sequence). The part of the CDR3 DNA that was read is TGTGCCAGTAAAGCGGCAGGGGGCACCTACGAC. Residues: CASKAAGGTYD. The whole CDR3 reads CASKAAGGTYDYTF.

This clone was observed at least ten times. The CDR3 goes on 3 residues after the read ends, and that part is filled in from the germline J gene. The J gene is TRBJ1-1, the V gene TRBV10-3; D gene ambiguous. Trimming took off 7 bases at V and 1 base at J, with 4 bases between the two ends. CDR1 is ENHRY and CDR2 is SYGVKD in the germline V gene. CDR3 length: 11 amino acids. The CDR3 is CAIKGNTEAFF. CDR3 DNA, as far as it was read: TGTGCCATCAAGGGGAACACTGAA.

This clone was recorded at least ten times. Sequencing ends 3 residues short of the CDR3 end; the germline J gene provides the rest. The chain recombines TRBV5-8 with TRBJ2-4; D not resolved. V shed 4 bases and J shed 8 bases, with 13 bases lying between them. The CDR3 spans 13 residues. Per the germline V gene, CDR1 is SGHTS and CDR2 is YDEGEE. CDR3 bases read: TGTGCCAGCAGCCTAAGACATAAGGACATT. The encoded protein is CASSLRHKDI. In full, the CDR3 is CASSLRHKDIQYF.

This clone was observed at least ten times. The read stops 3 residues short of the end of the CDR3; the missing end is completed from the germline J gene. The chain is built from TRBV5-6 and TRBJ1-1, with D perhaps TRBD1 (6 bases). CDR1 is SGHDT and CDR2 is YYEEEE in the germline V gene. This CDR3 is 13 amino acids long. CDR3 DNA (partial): TGTGCCAGCAGCCTCACGGGGGGCGCGGGA. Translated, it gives CASSLTGGAG. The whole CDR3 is CASSLTGGAGAFF.

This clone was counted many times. The covered CDR3 bases are TGCAGTGCTACCGGGGACACAGATACG. Translated, it gives CSATGDTDT. The complete CDR3 sequence is CSATGDTDTQYF. The gene calls are TRBV20-1 and TRBJ2-3, with a tentative D call TRBD2 (5 bases). The read gets to within 3 residues of the CDR3 end, and the germline J gene fills in the rest. Germline V gene lookup returns CDR1 DFQATT and CDR2 SNEGSKA (reference sequence). V was pared by 4 bases and J by 2 bases, with 7 bases between. This CDR3 has 12 amino acids.

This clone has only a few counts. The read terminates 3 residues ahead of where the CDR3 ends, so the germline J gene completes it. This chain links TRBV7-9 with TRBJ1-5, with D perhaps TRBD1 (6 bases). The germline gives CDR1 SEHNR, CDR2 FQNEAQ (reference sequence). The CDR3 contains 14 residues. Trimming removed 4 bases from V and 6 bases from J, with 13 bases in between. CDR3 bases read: TGTGCCAGCAGCTCTGGGGACACAACTCAGCCC. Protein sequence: CASSSGDTTQP. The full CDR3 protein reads CASSSGDTTQPQHF.

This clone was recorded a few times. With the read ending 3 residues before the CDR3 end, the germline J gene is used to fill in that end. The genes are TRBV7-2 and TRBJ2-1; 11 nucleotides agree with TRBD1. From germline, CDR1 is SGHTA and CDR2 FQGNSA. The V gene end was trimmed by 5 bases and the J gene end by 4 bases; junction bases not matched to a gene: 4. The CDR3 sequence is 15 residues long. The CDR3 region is CASSHGTGGYNEQFF. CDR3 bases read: TGTGCCAGCAGCCATGGGACAGGGGGATACAATGAG. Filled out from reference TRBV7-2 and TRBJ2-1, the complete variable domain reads GAGVSQSPSNKVTEKGKDVELRCDPISGHTALYWYRQSLGQGLEFLIYFQGNSAPDKSGLPSDRFSAERTGGSVSTLTIQRTQQEDSAVYLCASSHGTGGYNEQFFGPGTRLTVL.